The 16 T cell receptor beta chains presented below share a single source sample, sequenced in a study of T cells in localized non-small cell lung cancer (dated by TCRdb to the early 2020s). Library generation was performed with the immunoSEQ multiplex PCR assay. Imported from immuneACCESS, the table was reduced by TCRdb to in-frame sequences with V and J called. These copies leave out some clones; in studies compared against another copy, an unresolved V gene accounts for under half, and the cause of the remainder is not known. The table for this sample lists 24,000 or so clones; approximately 88% of them were counted only once. Roughly 9% of the sample is held by the ten biggest clonotypes. The sample here was peripheral blood mononuclear cells, taken before any cancer treatment. The receptors derive from a woman aged 35 to 70 with stage III lung adenocarcinoma.

A single count supports this clone. The gene calls are TRBV10-3 and TRBJ2-1; 7 nucleotides align to TRBD1. Germline trimming cut 3 bases from V and 5 bases from J; bases unmatched to any gene: 7. The length of the CDR3 is 15 residues. CDR1 and CDR2 from the germline V gene are ENHRY and SYGVKD. The CDR3 sequence: CAISEGGTEDNEQFF. CDR3 bases: TGTGCCATCAGTGAAGGTGGGACAGAAGACAATGAGCAGTTCTTC.

This chain uses TRBV4-3 with TRBJ2-3; tentatively, D is TRBD1 or TRBD2 (6 bases each). V was cut by 0 bases and J by 2 bases, with 15 bases left in between. Germline V lookup: CDR1 LGHNA, CDR2 YSLEER. The CDR3 is made up of 17 amino acids. DNA of the CDR3: TGCGCCAGCAGCCAAGATGCCGGGGGCCGAGACACAGATACGCAGTATTTT. This sequence encodes CASSQDAGGRDTDTQYF.

The J gene is TRBJ2-7, the V gene TRBV5-4, with 7 bases matching TRBD1. This CDR3 has 14 amino acids. Germline lookup yields CDR1 SGHNT and CDR2 YYREEE (reference sequence). Trimming cost V 3 bases and J 7 bases; bases outside gene matches: 10. CDR3 DNA: TGTGCCAGCAGCTCGGGGACAGAGGCTTTTGAGCAGTACTTC. Translated: CASSSGTEAFEQYF.

This sequence joins TRBV10-3 and TRBJ2-3; the match to TRBD1 covers 8 bases. This CDR3 spans 14 amino acids. CDR1 is ENHRY and CDR2 is SYGVKD in the germline V gene. Trimming at V came to 10 bases and at J to 1 base, leaving 7 bases not matched to a gene. The CDR3 DNA sequence: TGTGCCACCCAGCCAGGGGGCCGCACAGATACGCAGTATTTT. It yields the protein CATQPGGRTDTQYF.

V usage is TRBV5-1 and J usage is TRBJ2-7; tentatively, D is TRBD1 or TRBD2 (5 bases each). From germline, CDR1 is SGHRS and CDR2 YFSETQ. With 2 bases removed from V and 2 bases from J, the gap between germline ends came to 11 bases. The CDR3 spans 14 residues. CDR3 sequence: CASSLTGTAYEQYF. CDR3 DNA: TGCGCCAGCAGCTTAACCGGGACGGCCTACGAGCAGTACTTC.

The V gene is TRBV11-2, the J gene TRBJ2-1, with 7 bases lining up with TRBD1. This CDR3 region has 15 residues. V gave up 5 bases and J gave up 7 bases; unmatched junction bases: 11. Germline V CDR1 and CDR2: SGHAT, FQNNGV. The CDR3 DNA reads as TGTGCCAGCAGCCGAATACAGGGGATTTGGAATGAGCAGTTCTTC. Its protein is CASSRIQGIWNEQFF.

The chain links TRBV7-2 to TRBJ2-1; TRBD2 aligns across 9 bases. The V and J ends lost 5 bases and 10 bases, in that order; junction bases with no gene match: 9. The germline V gene encodes CDR1 SGHTA and CDR2 FQGNSA. This CDR3 has 14 residues. CDR3 bases: TGTGCCAGCAGCACGCGAGCGGGGGGCCAAGAGCAGTTCTTC. Encoded protein: CASSTRAGGQEQFF.

The rearrangement joins TRBV4-2 to TRBJ2-1; D might be TRBD1 (6 bases). The CDR3 is made up of 15 amino acids. Trimming removed 2 bases from V and 6 bases from J, with 14 bases in between. Germline V gene sequence: CDR1 LGHNA, CDR2 YNFKEQ. CDR3 nucleotide sequence: TGTGCCAGCAGCCAACAGGACCGGGACATCAATGAGCAGTTCTTC. It is translated as CASSQQDRDINEQFF.

The chain couples TRBV6-5 to TRBJ2-1; weak D call: TRBD2 (5 bases). Trimming left V 1 base short and J 7 bases short, with 17 bases between. CDR3 size: 16 residues. Germline V gives CDR1 MNHEY, CDR2 SVGAGI. CDR3 amino acids: CASSYLPGSLINEQFF. The CDR3 DNA reads TGTGCCAGCAGTTACTTACCGGGGAGCCTAATTAATGAGCAGTTCTTC.

The chain couples TRBV7-9 to TRBJ1-1; D gene unclear. Germline V lookup: CDR1 SEHNR, CDR2 FQNEAQ (reference sequence). The V end was cut by 7 bases, the J end by 0 bases, with 9 bases between. This CDR3 spans 13 amino acids. The CDR3 sequence is CASNLQLNTEAFF. The CDR3 coding sequence is TGTGCCAGCAACCTACAACTGAACACTGAAGCTTTCTTT.

This chain connects TRBV9 to TRBJ2-7; D is unclear. Germline V gene lookup returns CDR1 SGDLS and CDR2 YYNGEE. V was clipped by 4 bases and J by 6 bases, with 14 bases between them. The CDR3 consists of 13 residues. CDR3 sequence: CASSPQDGREQYF. In nucleotides, the CDR3 is TGTGCCAGCAGCCCGCAGGACGGGCGCGAGCAGTACTTC.

V is TRBV7-2 and J is TRBJ2-5; no firm D call. Trimming pared 3 bases from V and 9 bases from J, leaving 8 bases between. CDR1 is SGHTA, CDR2 FQGNSA, per germline. This CDR3 is 11 amino acids long. Written as DNA, the CDR3 is TGTGCCAGCAGCTTGGGTTACGCCCAGTACTTC. This translates into CASSLGYAQYF.

This clone is judged large (0.1 to 1%). The V call is TRBV6-5, the J call TRBJ1-1; possible D gene TRBD1, 6 bases. CDR3 length equals 13 residues. Germline CDR1 is MNHEY and CDR2 is SVGAGI. V was pared by 5 bases and J by 4 bases, with 11 bases between. CDR3 in amino acids: CASSKQGSTEAFF. The CDR3 DNA sequence: TGTGCCAGCAGTAAACAGGGTTCCACTGAAGCTTTCTTT.

This chain joins TRBV19 and TRBJ2-7, with 9 bases identical to TRBD2. Per the germline V gene, CDR1 is LNHDA and CDR2 is SQIVND (reference sequence). V trimming: 2 bases; J trimming: 2 bases; junction bases outside the gene matches: 10. This CDR3 is 17 amino acids long. The CDR3 spells CASSIRASGIGTYEQYF. The CDR3 DNA reads as TGTGCCAGTAGTATACGGGCTAGCGGGATCGGGACCTACGAGCAGTACTTC.

In this sample, this clone turned up a few times. This chain uses TRBV19 with TRBJ2-5; tentative D call: TRBD1 (5 bases). This CDR3 has 14 amino acids. Deletions cut 4 bases from V and 4 bases from J, with 13 bases between. CDR1 is LNHDA, CDR2 SQIVND, per germline (reference sequence). Written as DNA, the CDR3 is TGTGCCAGTAGTACCCAGGGATTGTCAGAGACCCAGTACTTC. It specifies CASSTQGLSETQYF. Full variable domain (rest looked up from reference TRBV19 and TRBJ2-5): DGGITQSPKYLFRKEGQNVTLSCEQNLNHDAMYWYRQDPGQGLRLIYYSQIVNDFQKGDIAEGYSVSREKKESFPLTVTSAQKNPTAFYLCASSTQGLSETQYFGPGTRLLVL.

This clone has a handful of counts. V gene TRBV28 combines with J gene TRBJ1-2; tentative D call: TRBD1 (5 bases). The CDR3 consists of 13 residues. Germline CDR1 and CDR2: MDHEN and SYDVKM. The V end was cut by 8 bases, the J end by 2 bases, with 12 bases between. CDR3 nucleotides: TGTGCCAGCCTCGGGGCAGTAAACTATGGCTACACCTTC. Its translation is CASLGAVNYGYTF.